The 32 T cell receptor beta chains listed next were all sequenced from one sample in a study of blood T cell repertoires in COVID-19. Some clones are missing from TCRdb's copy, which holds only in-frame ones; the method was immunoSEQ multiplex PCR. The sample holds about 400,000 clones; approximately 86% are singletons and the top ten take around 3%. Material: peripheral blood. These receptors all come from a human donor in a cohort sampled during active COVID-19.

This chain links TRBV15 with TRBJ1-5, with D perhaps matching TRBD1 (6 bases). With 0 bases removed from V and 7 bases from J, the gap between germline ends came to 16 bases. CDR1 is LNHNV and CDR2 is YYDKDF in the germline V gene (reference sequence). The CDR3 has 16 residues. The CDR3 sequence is CATSRDYPTGKQPQHF. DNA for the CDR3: TGTGCCACCAGCAGAGACTACCCAACAGGGAAACAGCCCCAGCATTTT.

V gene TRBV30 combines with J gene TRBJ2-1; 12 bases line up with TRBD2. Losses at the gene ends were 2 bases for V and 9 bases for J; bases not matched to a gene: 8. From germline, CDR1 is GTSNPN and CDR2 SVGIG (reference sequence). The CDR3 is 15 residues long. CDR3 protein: CAWSPGTSGRGEQFF. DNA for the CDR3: TGTGCCTGGAGTCCCGGGACTAGCGGGCGGGGTGAGCAGTTCTTC.

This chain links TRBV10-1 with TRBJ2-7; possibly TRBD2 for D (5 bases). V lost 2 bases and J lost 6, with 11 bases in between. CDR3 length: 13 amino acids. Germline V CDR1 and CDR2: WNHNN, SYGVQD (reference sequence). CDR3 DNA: TGCGCCAGCAGTGAGATGAGGACTGGCGAGCAGTACTTC. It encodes CASSEMRTGEQYF.

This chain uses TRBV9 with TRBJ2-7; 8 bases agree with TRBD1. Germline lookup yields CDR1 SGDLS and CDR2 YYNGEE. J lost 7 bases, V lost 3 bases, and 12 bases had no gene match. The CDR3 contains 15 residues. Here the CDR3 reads CASSAEDRAEPEQYF. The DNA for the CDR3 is TGTGCCAGCAGCGCAGAGGACAGGGCGGAACCGGAGCAGTACTTC.

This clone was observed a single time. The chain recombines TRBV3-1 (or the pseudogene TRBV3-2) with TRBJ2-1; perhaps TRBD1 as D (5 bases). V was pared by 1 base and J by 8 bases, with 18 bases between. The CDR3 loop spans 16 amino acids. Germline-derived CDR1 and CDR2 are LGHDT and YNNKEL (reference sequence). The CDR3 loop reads CASSQGMGRGRDEQFF. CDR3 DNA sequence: TGTGCCAGCAGCCAAGGTATGGGTAGGGGCCGGGATGAGCAGTTCTTC.

CDR3 region: CAWTLPGKQYF. The CDR3 DNA follows: TGTGCCTGGACCCTCCCGGGAAAGCAGTACTTC. The chain recombines TRBV30 with TRBJ2-7, with D possibly being TRBD2 (5 bases). Germline assignment: CDR1 GTSNPN and CDR2 SVGIG (reference sequence). Deletions cut 4 bases from V and 8 bases from J, with 12 bases between. This CDR3 is 11 amino acids long.

Here the CDR3 DNA reads TGTGCCTGGAGGACAGGGGGGTCAACTAATGAAAAACTGTTTTTT. Encoded protein: CAWRTGGSTNEKLFF. The rearrangement joins TRBV30 to TRBJ1-4, with 9 bases matching TRBD1. Unmatched junction bases numbered 2, after V lost 3 bases and J lost 0 bases. CDR3 length equals 15 residues. The germline CDR1 and CDR2 sequences are GTSNPN and SVGIG (reference sequence).

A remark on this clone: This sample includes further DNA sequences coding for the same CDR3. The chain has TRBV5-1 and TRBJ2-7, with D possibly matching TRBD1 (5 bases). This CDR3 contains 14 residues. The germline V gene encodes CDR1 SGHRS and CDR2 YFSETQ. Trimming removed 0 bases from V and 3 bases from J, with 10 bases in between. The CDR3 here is CASSLDTGIYEQYF. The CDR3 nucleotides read TGCGCCAGCAGCTTGGATACAGGAATCTACGAGCAGTACTTC.

CDR3 sequence (DNA): TGTGCCAGAAGCCCGACTAGCGGGGGGCAAGAGACCCAGTACTTC. It translates to CARSPTSGGQETQYF. The chain employs TRBV7-5 and TRBJ2-5; TRBD2, the D gene given by the table, was not confirmed from the DNA. TRBV7-5 is labeled a pseudogene. The CDR3 runs 15 residues.

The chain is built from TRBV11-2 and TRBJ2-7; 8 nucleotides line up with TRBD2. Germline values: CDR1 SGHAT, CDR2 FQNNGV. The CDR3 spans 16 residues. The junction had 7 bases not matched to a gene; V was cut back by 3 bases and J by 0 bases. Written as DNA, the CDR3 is TGTGCCAGCAGCTTGGACGGGGGGGTTAGCTCCTACGAGCAGTACTTC. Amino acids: CASSLDGGVSSYEQYF.

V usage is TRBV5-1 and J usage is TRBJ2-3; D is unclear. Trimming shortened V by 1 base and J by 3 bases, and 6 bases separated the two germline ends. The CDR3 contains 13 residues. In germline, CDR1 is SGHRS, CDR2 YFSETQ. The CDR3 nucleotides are TGCGCCAGCAGCTTGAGGAGAACAGATACGCAGTATTTT. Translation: CASSLRRTDTQYF.

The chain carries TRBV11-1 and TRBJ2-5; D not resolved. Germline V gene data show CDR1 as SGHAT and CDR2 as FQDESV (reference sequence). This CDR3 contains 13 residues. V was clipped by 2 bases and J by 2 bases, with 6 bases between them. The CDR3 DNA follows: TGTGCCAGCAGCTTATCAGGTCAAGAGACCCAGTACTTC. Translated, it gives CASSLSGQETQYF.

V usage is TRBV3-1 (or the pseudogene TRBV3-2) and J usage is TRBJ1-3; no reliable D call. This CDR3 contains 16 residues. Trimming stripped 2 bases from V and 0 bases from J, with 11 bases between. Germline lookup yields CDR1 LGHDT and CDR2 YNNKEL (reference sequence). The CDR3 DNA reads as TGTGCCAGCAGCCAATCAGGCGGGAGCTCTGGAAACACCATATATTTT. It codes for CASSQSGGSSGNTIYF.

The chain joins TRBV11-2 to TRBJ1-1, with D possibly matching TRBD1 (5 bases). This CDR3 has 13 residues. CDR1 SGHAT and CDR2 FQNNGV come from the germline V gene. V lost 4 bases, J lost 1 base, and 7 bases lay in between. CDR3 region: CASSWGRNTEAFF. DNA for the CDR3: TGTGCCAGCAGCTGGGGCCGGAACACTGAAGCTTTCTTT.

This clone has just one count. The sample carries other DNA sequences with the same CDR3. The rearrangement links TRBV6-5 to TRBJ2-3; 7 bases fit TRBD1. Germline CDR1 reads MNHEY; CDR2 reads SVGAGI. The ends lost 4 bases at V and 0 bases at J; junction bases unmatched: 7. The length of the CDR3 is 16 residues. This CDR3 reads CASSSPRQGSTDTQYF. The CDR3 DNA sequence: TGTGCCAGCAGTTCCCCACGACAGGGTAGCACAGATACGCAGTATTTT.

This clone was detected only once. This chain's CDR3 is CASSIDHGRVTGYTF. Here the CDR3 DNA reads TGTGCCAGTAGTATAGATCACGGCAGGGTAACCGGCTACACCTTC. The rearrangement uses TRBV19 and TRBJ1-2; weak D call: TRBD1 (5 bases). Trimming pared 0 bases from V and 8 bases from J, leaving 16 bases between. From germline, CDR1 is LNHDA and CDR2 SQIVND (reference sequence). The CDR3 is made up of 15 amino acids. Drawing the rest from reference TRBV19 and TRBJ1-2, the complete variable domain is DGGITQSPKYLFRKEGQNVTLSCEQNLNHDAMYWYRQDPGQGLRLIYYSQIVNDFQKGDIAEGYSVSREKKESFPLTVTSAQKNPTAFYLCASSIDHGRVTGYTFGSGTRLTVV.

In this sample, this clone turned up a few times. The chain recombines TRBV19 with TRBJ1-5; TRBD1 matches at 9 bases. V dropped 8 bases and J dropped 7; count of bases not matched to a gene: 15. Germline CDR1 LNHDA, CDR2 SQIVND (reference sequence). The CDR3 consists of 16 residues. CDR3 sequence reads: CASGGEQDRGYQPQHF. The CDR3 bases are TGTGCCAGTGGAGGGGAGCAGGACAGGGGTTACCAGCCCCAGCATTTT.

The CDR3 region is CASSHDDSSDTQYF. DNA of the CDR3: TGTGCCAGCAGCCATGATGACTCCTCAGATACGCAGTATTTT. The chain carries TRBV3-1 (or the pseudogene TRBV3-2) and TRBJ2-3; D is uncertain. V was cut by 3 bases and J by 4 bases, with 11 bases left in between. The germline V gene has CDR1 LGHDT and CDR2 YNNKEL (reference sequence). This CDR3 contains 14 residues.

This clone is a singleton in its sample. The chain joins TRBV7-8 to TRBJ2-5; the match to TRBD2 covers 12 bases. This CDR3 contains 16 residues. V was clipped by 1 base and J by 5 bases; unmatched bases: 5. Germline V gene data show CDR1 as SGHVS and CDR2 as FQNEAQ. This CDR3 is CASSLGLAGVRETQYF. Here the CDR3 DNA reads TGTGCCAGCAGCTTAGGACTAGCGGGGGTTAGGGAGACCCAGTACTTC.

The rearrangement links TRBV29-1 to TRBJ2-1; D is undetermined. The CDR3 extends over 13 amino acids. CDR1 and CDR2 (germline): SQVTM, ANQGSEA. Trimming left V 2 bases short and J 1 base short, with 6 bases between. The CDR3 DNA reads TGCAGCGTTGAATACGGGTCCTACAATGAGCAGTTCTTC. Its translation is CSVEYGSYNEQFF.

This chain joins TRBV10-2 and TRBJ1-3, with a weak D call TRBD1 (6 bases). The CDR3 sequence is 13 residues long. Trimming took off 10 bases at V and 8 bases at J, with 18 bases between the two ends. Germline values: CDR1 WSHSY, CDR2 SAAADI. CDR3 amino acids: CATSGEGGDTIYF. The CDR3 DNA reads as TGCGCCACTTCAGGGGAAGGAGGAGACACCATATATTTT.

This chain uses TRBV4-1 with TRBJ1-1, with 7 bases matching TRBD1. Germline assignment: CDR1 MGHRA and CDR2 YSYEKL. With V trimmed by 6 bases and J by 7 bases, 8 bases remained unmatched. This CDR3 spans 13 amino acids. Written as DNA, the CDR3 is TGCGCCAGCAGTAATCAGGGGGTCGATGAAGCTTTCTTT. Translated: CASSNQGVDEAFF.

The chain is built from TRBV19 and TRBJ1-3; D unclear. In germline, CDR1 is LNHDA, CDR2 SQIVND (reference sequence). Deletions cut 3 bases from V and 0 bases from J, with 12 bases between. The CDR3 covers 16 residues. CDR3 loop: CASSITPGGSGNTIYF. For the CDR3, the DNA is TGTGCCAGTAGTATCACCCCGGGAGGCTCTGGAAACACCATATATTTT.

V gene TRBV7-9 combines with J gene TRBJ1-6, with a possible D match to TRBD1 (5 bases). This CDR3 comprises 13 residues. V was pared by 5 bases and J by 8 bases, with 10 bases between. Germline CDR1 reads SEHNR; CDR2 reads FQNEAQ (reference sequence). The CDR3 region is CASSPEQDSPLHF. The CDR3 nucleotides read TGTGCCAGCAGCCCTGAACAGGATTCACCCCTCCACTTT.

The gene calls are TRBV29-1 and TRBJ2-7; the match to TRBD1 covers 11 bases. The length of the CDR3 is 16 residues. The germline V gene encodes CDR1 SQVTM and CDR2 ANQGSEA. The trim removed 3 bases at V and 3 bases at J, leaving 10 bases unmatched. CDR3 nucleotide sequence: TGCAGCGTTGATGGCCCAGGACAGGGGGCAGTCTACGAGCAGTACTTC. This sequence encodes CSVDGPGQGAVYEQYF.

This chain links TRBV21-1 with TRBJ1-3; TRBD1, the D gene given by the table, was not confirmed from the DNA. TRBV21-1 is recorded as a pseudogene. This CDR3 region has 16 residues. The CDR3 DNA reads TGTGCCAGCAGCAGAGAACAGGGGGAGTCTGGAAACACCATATATTTT. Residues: CASSREQGESGNTIYF.

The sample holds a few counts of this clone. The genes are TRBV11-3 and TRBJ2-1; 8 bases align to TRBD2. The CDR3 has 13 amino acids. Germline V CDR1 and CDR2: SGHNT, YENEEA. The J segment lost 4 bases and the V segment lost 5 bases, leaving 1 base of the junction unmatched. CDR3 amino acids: CASSTSGYNEQFF. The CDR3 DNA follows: TGTGCCAGCAGCACTAGCGGTTACAATGAGCAGTTCTTC.

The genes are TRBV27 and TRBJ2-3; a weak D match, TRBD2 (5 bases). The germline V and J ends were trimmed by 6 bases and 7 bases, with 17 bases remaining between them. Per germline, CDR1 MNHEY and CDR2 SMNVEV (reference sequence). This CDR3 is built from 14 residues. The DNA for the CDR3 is TGTGCCAGCAGCCCGATAACTGAGGGATATACGCAGTATTTT. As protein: CASSPITEGYTQYF.

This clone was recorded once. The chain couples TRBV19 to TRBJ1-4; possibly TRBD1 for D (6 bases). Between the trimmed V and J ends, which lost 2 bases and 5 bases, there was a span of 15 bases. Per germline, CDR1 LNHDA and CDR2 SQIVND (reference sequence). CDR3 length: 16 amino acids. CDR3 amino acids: CASSIRRTAYNEKLFF. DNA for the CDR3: TGTGCCAGTAGTATAAGAAGGACAGCCTACAATGAAAAACTGTTTTTT.

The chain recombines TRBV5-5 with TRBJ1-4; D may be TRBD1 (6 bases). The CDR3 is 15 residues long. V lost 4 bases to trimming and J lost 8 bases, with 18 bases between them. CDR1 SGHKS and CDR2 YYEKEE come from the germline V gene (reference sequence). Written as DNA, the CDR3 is TGTGCCAGCAGCCCTGGTGGGGGGGCTGGCGAAAAACTGTTTTTT. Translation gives CASSPGGGAGEKLFF.

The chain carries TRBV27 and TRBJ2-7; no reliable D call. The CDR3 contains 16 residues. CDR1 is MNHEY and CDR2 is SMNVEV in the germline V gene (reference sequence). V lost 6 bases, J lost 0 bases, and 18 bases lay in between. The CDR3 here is CASSPLTAESSYEQYF. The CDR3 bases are TGTGCCAGCAGCCCACTGACTGCCGAGAGCTCCTACGAGCAGTACTTC.

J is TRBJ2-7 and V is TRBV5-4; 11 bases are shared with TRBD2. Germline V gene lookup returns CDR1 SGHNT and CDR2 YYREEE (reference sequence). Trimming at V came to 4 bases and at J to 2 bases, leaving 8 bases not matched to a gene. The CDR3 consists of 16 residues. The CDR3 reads CASSKILAGVPYEQYF. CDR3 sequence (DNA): TGTGCCAGCAGCAAAATACTAGCGGGAGTCCCCTACGAGCAGTACTTC.